The rows below give T cell receptor beta chains drawn from one sample of a study of blood T cell repertoires in COVID-19. Clones were sequenced by immunoSEQ multiplex PCR, and TCRdb holds only the in-frame ones, with some missing. The data show roughly 140,000 clones, over 80% seen once. Source material: PBMCs or T cells enriched from blood (not recorded which). These receptors all stem from a woman in her thirties or forties who had recovered from COVID-19. CDR3s include the opening cysteine and the closing phenylalanine or tryptophan. D genes are given only for firm matches. Expanded clones get a size class; other rows say once, few or many, or leave the size out.

abundance,j_gene,v_gene,d_gene,CDR3nt,CDR3aa
-,TRBJ2-1,TRBV30,-,TGTGCCTGTCTAGAGGTCCTCTCCGGGGATGAGCAGTTCTTC,CACLEVLSGDEQFF
few,TRBJ1-5,TRBV2,-,TGTGCCAGCAACAGAGATAGCAATCAGCCCCAGCATTTT,CASNRDSNQPQHF
-,TRBJ2-2,TRBV6-5,-,TGTGCCATCGACAGGATTGGAACCGGGGAGCTGTTTTTT,CAIDRIGTGELFF
-,TRBJ1-6,TRBV5-1,TRBD1,TGCGCCTCCCGAAATGCGGACAGGGGAGGCTCACCCCTCCACTTT,CASRNADRGGSPLHF
once,TRBJ2-7,TRBV7-9,-,TGTGCCAGCAGCTTAGACGCGGGAGAGCAGTACTTC,CASSLDAGEQYF
-,TRBJ2-7,TRBV30,TRBD2,TGTGCCTGGAATAGCGGGGTTACCTCCTACGAGCAGTACTTC,CAWNSGVTSYEQYF
-,TRBJ2-2,TRBV5-6,-,TGTGCCAGCAGCATCGGAGGGGTTGACACCGGGGAGCTGTTTTTT,CASSIGGVDTGELFF
-,TRBJ2-1,TRBV4-1,TRBD1,TGCGCCAGCAGGGGGACAGGGCACAATGAGCAGTTCTTC,CASRGTGHNEQFF
-,TRBJ1-1,TRBV15,TRBD1,TGTGCCACCAGCAGAGCAGGGGGGAACACTGAAGCTTTCTTT,CATSRAGGNTEAFF
-,TRBJ2-1,TRBV19,TRBD1,TGTGCCAGTAGTATAGCCATGCTTGGACAGGGAAAAAACAATGAGCAGTTCTTC,CASSIAMLGQGKNNEQFF
-,TRBJ2-5,TRBV4-1,-,TGCGCCAGCAGCCGCGGCTCGGAAGAGACCCAGTACTTC,CASSRGSEETQYF
-,TRBJ2-1,TRBV18,-,TGTGCCAGCTCCCGAAGGACCCCAGGGCCGGCTAACTACAATGAGCAGTTCTTC,CASSRRTPGPANYNEQFF
few,TRBJ1-5,TRBV7-2,-,TGTGCCAGCAGCCTGGGACTCAACAATCAGCCCCAGCATTTT,CASSLGLNNQPQHF
-,TRBJ1-5,TRBV12-3/TRBV12-4,-,TGTGCCAGCAGCCCGACCGGAGGTCAGCCCCAGCATTTT,CASSPTGGQPQHF
-,TRBJ1-2,TRBV3-1/TRBV3-2,TRBD1,TGTGCCAGCAGCCATACAGGGGAAGGCTACACCTTC,CASSHTGEGYTF
-,TRBJ2-1,TRBV5-4,-,TGTGCCAGCAGCCAGGGAGGTAATGAGCAGTTCTTC,CASSQGGNEQFF
-,TRBJ2-1,TRBV7-7,-,TGTGCTAGCAGCTTAGGAGGGTCCAATGAGCAGTTCTTC,CASSLGGSNEQFF
-,TRBJ1-4,TRBV7-9,-,TGTGCCAGCAGCTTAGGGAACGGGGAAAAACTGTTTTTT,CASSLGNGEKLFF
-,TRBJ1-3,TRBV19,-,TGTGCCAGTAGTCCCCAGGGGGGAAACACCATATATTTT,CASSPQGGNTIYF
-,TRBJ2-7,TRBV15,TRBD2,TGTGCCACCAGCAGGACTAGCGGTTCCTACGAGCAGTACTTC,CATSRTSGSYEQYF
-,TRBJ2-5,TRBV7-8,TRBD2,TGTGCCAGCAGCACACTAGCGGGCAGTGAGACCCAGTACTTC,CASSTLAGSETQYF
-,TRBJ2-2,TRBV4-1,-,TGCGCCAGCAGCCTTGGAACAGGCCTGGGCACCGGGGAGCTGTTTTTT,CASSLGTGLGTGELFF
-,TRBJ2-1,TRBV3-1/TRBV3-2,-,TGTGCCAGCAGCCAAGCCCCGGGACTTGAGCAGTTCTTC,CASSQAPGLEQFF
-,TRBJ1-1,TRBV4-1,-,TGCGCCAGCAGCCAAGAGGGGGCCACTGAAGCTTTCTTT,CASSQEGATEAFF
-,TRBJ1-6,TRBV28,TRBD1,TGTGCCAGCAGCCTCACTTGGGGGGACAGGGAGCAAAGGGGGCCACCCCTCCACTTT,CASSLTWGDREQRGPPLHF
-,TRBJ2-5,TRBV7-6,TRBD2,TGTGCCAGCAGCGAGCCCCTAGCGGGAGTAGAGACCCAGTACTTC,CASSEPLAGVETQYF
-,TRBJ2-3,TRBV6-5,-,TGTGCCAGCAGTCGCCGATCGCGGGCAGATACGCAGTATTTT,CASSRRSRADTQYF
-,TRBJ2-1,TRBV19,TRBD2,TGTGCCAGTCGTAGAGGCGGGGGGGCCAATGAGCAGTTCTTC,CASRRGGGANEQFF
-,TRBJ1-2,TRBV5-1,TRBD1,TGCGCCAGCAGCTATTTACAGGGGGCGAGGGACTATGGCTACACCTTC,CASSYLQGARDYGYTF
once,TRBJ2-2,TRBV3-1/TRBV3-2,TRBD2,TGTGCCAGCAGCCAAGGACTAGCGGGGGCCGGGAACACCGGGGAGCTGTTTTTT,CASSQGLAGAGNTGELFF
-,TRBJ2-7,TRBV6-5,TRBD1,TGTGCCAGCCAGGACAGGGGACACTCCTACGAGCAGTACTTC,CASQDRGHSYEQYF
-,TRBJ2-3,TRBV21-1,-,TGTGCCAGCAGCGGCCCAGGGGTGTCAACAGATACGCAGTATTTT,CASSGPGVSTDTQYF
-,TRBJ1-1,TRBV10-2,-,TGCGCCAGCAGTGGGGAGGTGATGAACACTGAAGCTTTCTTT,CASSGEVMNTEAFF
many,TRBJ2-3,TRBV6-4,-,TGTGCCAGCAGCCCTTCTAGCGCAGATACGCAGTATTTT,CASSPSSADTQYF
few,TRBJ1-5,TRBV9,TRBD1,TGTGCCAGCAGCTCAGGACAGGGGGCGATGGGAGATCAGCCCCAGCATTTT,CASSSGQGAMGDQPQHF
-,TRBJ1-5,TRBV7-2,-,TGTGCCAGCAGCCCCCCGGGGAATCAGCCCCAGCATTTT,CASSPPGNQPQHF
once,TRBJ2-1,TRBV11-2,TRBD2,TGTGCCAGCAGCTTAGGGGCGGGGGAGCCCGAGAATGAGCAGTTCTTC,CASSLGAGEPENEQFF
-,TRBJ2-2,TRBV10-2,-,TGCGCCAGCAGTAAAGCCGCGAACACCGGGGAGCTGTTTTTT,CASSKAANTGELFF
-,TRBJ1-5,TRBV18,-,TGTGCCAGCTCACCGCGACCCGAGGGGGGCAATCAGCCCCAGCATTTT,CASSPRPEGGNQPQHF
once,TRBJ2-3,TRBV2,TRBD2,TGTGCCAGCAGTGTTACGACTAGCCGAGCGCAGTATTTT,CASSVTTSRAQYF
-,TRBJ2-1,TRBV5-1,TRBD2,TGCGCCAGCAGCTTGGGGGGGACTAGCGGGAGGAATGAGCAGTTCTTC,CASSLGGTSGRNEQFF
once,TRBJ2-1,TRBV7-8,TRBD2,TGTGCCAGCAGCTTAGTCACCGGGGGGACCCTCTCCTACAATGAGCAGTTCTTC,CASSLVTGGTLSYNEQFF
-,TRBJ2-7,TRBV19,TRBD1,TGTGCCAGTAGTATAGATCAGGGGGCCCACTACGAGCAGTACTTC,CASSIDQGAHYEQYF
-,TRBJ1-3,TRBV19,-,TGTGCCAGTAGTCCAACCAGCTCTGGAAACACCATATATTTT,CASSPTSSGNTIYF
once,TRBJ1-1,TRBV19,TRBD1,TGTGCCAGTAGTATAGCTCTGTGGGGACAGGCTTCCATGAACACTGAAGCTTTCTTT,CASSIALWGQASMNTEAFF